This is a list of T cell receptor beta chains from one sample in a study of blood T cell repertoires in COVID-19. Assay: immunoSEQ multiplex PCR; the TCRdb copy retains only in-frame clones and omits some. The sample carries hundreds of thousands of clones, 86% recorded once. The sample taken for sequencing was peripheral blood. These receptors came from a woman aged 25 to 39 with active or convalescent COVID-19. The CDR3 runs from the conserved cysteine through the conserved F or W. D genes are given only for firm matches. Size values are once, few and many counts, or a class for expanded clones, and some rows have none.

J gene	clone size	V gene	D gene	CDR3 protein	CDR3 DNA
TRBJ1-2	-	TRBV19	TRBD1	CASSDRDRRGYTF	TGTGCCAGTAGTGACCGGGACAGAAGGGGCTACACCTTC
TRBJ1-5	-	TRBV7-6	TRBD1	CASSRDSLNQPQHF	TGTGCCAGCAGTCGGGACAGCCTCAATCAGCCCCAGCATTTT
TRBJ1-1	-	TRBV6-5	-	CASSYTWQGDTEAFF	TGTGCCAGCAGTTACACTTGGCAGGGTGACACTGAAGCTTTCTTT
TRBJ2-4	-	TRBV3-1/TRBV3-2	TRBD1	CASSQRSGTGINIQYF	TGTGCCAGCAGCCAACGGTCCGGGACAGGGATAAACATTCAGTACTTC
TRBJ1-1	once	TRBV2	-	CASSEALAGETEAFF	TGTGCCAGCAGTGAAGCGCTAGCCGGAGAAACTGAAGCTTTCTTT
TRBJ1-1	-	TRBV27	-	CASSFRSEGAEAFF	TGTGCCAGCAGTTTCAGATCGGAAGGGGCTGAAGCTTTCTTT
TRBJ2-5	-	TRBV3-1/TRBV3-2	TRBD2	CASSRPAGVEETQYF	TGTGCCAGCAGCCGACCAGCGGGGGTTGAAGAGACCCAGTACTTC
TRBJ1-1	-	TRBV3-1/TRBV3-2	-	CASSQRGGNTEAFF	TGTGCCAGCAGCCAGCGGGGGGGTAACACTGAAGCTTTCTTT
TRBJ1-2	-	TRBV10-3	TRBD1	CAISPGQEVYGYTF	TGTGCCATCAGCCCCGGACAGGAAGTCTATGGCTACACCTTC
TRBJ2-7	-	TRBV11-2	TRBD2	CASSNRGVGGYEQYF	TGTGCCAGCAGCAATAGGGGAGTCGGGGGGTACGAGCAGTACTTC
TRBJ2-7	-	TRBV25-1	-	CATASPAYEQYF	TGTGCCACAGCTAGCCCCGCCTACGAGCAGTACTTC
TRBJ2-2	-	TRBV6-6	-	CASSPGTGELFF	TGTGCCAGCAGCCCAGGGACCGGGGAGCTGTTTTTT
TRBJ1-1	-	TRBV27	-	CASGGGRGSTEAFF	TGTGCCAGCGGGGGAGGACGGGGGAGTACTGAAGCTTTCTTT
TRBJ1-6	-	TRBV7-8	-	CASSLGAWVGNSPLHF	TGTGCCAGCAGCTTAGGGGCCTGGGTTGGGAATTCACCCCTCCACTTT
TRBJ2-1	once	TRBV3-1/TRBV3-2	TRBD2	CASSTTSGRVYNEQFF	TGTGCCAGCAGCACCACTAGCGGGAGAGTTTACAATGAGCAGTTCTTC
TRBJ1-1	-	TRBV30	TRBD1	CAWSAPGTAQEAFF	TGTGCCTGGAGTGCTCCCGGGACAGCACAAGAAGCTTTCTTT
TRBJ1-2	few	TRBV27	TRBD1	CASKQGAYGYTF	TGTGCCAGCAAACAGGGGGCCTATGGCTACACCTTC
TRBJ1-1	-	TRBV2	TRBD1	CASIPTWTGGNTEAFF	TGTGCCAGCATTCCCACATGGACAGGGGGCAACACTGAAGCTTTCTTT
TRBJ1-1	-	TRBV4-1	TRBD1	CASSQRQGTNTEAFF	TGCGCCAGCAGCCAAAGACAGGGGACGAACACTGAAGCTTTCTTT
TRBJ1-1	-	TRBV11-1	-	CASSFTALSNTEAFF	TGTGCCAGCAGCTTCACAGCCTTGTCGAACACTGAAGCTTTCTTT
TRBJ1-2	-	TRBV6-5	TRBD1	CASSYSDRAASYGYTF	TGTGCCAGCAGTTACTCGGACAGGGCGGCTAGCTATGGCTACACCTTC
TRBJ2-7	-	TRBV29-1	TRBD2	CSVGGGLAKEPYEQYF	TGCAGCGTTGGGGGGGGACTAGCAAAAGAACCCTACGAGCAGTACTTC
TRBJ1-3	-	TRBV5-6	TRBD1	CASGRGQGNF	TGTGCCAGCGGTCGGGGACAGGGCAATTTT
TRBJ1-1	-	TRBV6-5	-	CASSPTTVPNTEAFF	TGTGCCAGCAGTCCGACGACAGTCCCAAACACTGAAGCTTTCTTT
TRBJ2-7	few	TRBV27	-	CASSLSSPGDYEQYF	TGTGCCAGCAGTTTATCGTCCCCGGGGGACTACGAGCAGTACTTC
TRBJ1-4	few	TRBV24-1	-	CATSEAGSREKLFF	TGTGCCACCAGTGAGGCAGGCTCACGGGAAAAACTGTTTTTT